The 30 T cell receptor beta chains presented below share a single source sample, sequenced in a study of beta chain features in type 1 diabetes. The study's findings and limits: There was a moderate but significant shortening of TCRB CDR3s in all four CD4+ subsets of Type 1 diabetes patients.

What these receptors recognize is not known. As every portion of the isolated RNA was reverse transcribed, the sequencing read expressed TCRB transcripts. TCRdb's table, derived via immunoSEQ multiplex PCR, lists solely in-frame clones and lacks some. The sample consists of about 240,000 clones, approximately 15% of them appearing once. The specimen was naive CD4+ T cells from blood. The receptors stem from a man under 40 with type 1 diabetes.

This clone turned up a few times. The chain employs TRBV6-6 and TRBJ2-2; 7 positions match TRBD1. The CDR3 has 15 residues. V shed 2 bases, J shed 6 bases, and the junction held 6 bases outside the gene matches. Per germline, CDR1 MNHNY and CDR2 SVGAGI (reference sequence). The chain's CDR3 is CASSYGLTGSGELFF. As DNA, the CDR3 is TGTGCCAGCAGTTACGGCCTGACAGGGTCCGGGGAGCTGTTTTTT.

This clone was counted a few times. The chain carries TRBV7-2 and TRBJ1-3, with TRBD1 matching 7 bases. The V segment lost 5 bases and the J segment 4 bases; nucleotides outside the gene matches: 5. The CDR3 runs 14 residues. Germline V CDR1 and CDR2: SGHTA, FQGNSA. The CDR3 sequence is CASSLQGGGNTIYF. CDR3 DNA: TGTGCCAGCAGCCTCCAGGGGGGAGGAAACACCATATATTTT.

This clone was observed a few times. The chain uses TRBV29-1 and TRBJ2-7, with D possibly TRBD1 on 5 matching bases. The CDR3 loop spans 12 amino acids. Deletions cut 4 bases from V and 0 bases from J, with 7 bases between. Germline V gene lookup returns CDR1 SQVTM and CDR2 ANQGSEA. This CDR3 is CSVGDSSYEQYF. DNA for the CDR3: TGCAGCGTTGGTGACAGCTCCTACGAGCAGTACTTC.

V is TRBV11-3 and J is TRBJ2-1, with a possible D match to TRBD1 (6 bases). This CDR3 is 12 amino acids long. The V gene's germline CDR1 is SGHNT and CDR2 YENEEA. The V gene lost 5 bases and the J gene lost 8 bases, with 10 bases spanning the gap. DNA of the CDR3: TGTGCCAGCAGCCGGACAGATGATGAGCAGTTCTTC. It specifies CASSRTDDEQFF.

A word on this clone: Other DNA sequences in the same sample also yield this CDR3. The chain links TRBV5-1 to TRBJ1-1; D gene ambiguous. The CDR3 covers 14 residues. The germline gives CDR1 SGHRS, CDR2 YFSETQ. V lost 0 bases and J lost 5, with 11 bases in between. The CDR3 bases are TGCGCCAGCAGCTTGGGAGGGCTCGGAACTGAAGCTTTCTTT. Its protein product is CASSLGGLGTEAFF.

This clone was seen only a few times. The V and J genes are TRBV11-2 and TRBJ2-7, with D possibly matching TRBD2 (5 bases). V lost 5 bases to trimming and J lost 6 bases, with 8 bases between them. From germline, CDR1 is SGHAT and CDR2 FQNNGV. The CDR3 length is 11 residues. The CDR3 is CASSPAGEQYF. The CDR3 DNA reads TGTGCCAGCAGCCCCGCGGGCGAGCAGTACTTC.

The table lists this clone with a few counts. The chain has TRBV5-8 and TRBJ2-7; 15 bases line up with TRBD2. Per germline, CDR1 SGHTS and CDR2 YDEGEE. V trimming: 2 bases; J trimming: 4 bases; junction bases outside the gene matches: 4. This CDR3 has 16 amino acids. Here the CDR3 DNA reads TGTGCCAGCAGCTTTGGGACTAGCGGGAGGAGGTACGAGCAGTACTTC. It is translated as CASSFGTSGRRYEQYF.

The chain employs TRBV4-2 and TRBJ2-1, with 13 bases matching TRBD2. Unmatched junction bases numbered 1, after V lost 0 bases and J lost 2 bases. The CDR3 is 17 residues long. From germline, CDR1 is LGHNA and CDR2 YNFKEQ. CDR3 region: CASSQELAGGTYNEQFF. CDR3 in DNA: TGTGCCAGCAGCCAAGAACTAGCGGGGGGGACCTACAATGAGCAGTTCTTC.

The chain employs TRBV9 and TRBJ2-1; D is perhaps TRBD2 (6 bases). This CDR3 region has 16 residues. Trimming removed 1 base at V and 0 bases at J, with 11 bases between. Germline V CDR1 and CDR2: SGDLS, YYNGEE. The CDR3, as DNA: TGTGCCAGCAGCGTACTAGGAGGGGTCTCCTACAATGAGCAGTTCTTC. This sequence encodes CASSVLGGVSYNEQFF.

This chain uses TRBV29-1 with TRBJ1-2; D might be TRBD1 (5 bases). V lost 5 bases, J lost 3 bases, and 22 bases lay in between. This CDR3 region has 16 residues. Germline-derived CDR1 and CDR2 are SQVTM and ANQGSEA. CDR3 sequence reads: CSVRAEGRDVDYGYTF. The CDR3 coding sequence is TGCAGCGTTAGGGCGGAGGGGCGCGACGTCGACTATGGCTACACCTTC.

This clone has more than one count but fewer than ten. As DNA, the CDR3 is TGTGCCAGCAGCTTCAACGGGGGACAGCTCTACAATGAGCAGTTCTTC. It codes for CASSFNGGQLYNEQFF. The chain joins TRBV11-2 to TRBJ2-1, with TRBD1 as a possible D gene (7 bases). The CDR3 spans 16 residues. Germline V gene data show CDR1 as SGHAT and CDR2 as FQNNGV. V was shortened by 3 bases and J by 3 bases, with 15 bases between the two germline ends.

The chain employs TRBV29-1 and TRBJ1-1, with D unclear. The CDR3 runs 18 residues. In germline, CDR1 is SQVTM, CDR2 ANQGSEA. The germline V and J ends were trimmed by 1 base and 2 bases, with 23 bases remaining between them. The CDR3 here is CSVEVRSQSRLRNTEAFF. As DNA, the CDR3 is TGCAGCGTTGAAGTAAGATCGCAGTCTAGGCTAAGAAACACTGAAGCTTTCTTT.

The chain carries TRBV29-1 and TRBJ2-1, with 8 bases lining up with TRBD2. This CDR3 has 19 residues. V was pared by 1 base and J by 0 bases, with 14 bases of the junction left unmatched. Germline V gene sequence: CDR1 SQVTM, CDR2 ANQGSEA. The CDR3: CSVEGLGAGASSSYNEQFF. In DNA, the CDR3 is TGCAGCGTTGAAGGTCTTGGAGCGGGAGCCTCGAGCTCCTACAATGAGCAGTTCTTC.

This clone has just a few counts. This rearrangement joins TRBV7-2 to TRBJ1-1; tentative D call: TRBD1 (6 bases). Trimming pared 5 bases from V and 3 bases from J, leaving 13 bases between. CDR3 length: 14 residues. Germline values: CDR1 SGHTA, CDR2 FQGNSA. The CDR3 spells CASSAHRVDTEAFF. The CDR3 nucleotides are TGTGCCAGCAGCGCACACAGGGTGGACACTGAAGCTTTCTTT. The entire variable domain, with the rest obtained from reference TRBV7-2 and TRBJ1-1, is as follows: GAGVSQSPSNKVTEKGKDVELRCDPISGHTALYWYRQSLGQGLEFLIYFQGNSAPDKSGLPSDRFSAERTGGSVSTLTIQRTQQEDSAVYLCASSAHRVDTEAFFGQGTRLTVV.

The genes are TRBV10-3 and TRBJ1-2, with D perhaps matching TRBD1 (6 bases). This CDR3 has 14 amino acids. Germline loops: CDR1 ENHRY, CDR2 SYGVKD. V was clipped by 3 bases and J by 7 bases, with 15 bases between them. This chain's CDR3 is CAISDLGQPVGYTF. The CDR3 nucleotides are TGTGCCATCAGTGACCTCGGACAGCCGGTTGGCTACACCTTC.

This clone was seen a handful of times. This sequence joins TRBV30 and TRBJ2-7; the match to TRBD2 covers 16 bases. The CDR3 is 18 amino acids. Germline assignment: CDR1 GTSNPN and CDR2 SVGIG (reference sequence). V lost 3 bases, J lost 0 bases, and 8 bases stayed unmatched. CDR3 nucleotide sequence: TGTGCCTGGAGATCCGGGACTAGCGGGAGGGCGAGCTCCTACGAGCAGTACTTC. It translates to CAWRSGTSGRASSYEQYF.

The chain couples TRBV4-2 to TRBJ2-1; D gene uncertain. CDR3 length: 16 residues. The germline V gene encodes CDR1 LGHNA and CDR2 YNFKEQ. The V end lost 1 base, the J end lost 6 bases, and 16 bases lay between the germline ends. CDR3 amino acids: CASSQGGSSQRNEQFF. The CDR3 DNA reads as TGTGCCAGCAGCCAAGGTGGATCTAGTCAACGCAATGAGCAGTTCTTC.

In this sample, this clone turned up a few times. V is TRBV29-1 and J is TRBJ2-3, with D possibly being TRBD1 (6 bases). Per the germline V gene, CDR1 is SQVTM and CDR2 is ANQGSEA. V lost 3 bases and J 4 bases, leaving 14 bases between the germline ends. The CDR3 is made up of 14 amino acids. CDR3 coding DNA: TGCAGCGTTGACCGTAGGCAGGGGCCAGATACGCAGTATTTT. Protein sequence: CSVDRRQGPDTQYF.

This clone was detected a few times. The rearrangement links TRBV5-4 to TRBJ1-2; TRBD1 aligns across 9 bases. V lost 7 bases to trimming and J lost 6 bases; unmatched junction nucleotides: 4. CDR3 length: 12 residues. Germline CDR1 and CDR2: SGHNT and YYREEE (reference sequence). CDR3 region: CASDRGGDGYTF. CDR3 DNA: TGTGCCAGCGACAGGGGGGGCGATGGCTACACCTTC.

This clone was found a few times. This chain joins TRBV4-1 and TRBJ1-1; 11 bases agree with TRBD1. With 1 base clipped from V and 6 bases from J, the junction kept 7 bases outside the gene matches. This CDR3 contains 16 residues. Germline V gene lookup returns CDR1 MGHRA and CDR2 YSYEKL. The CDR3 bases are TGCGCCAGCAGCCAAGCCGGGACAGGGGGTAGGGCTGAAGCTTTCTTT. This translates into CASSQAGTGGRAEAFF.

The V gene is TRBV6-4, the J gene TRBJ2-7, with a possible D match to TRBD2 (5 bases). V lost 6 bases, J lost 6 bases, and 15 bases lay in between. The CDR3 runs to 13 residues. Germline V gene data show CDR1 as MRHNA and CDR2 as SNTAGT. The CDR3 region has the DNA TGTGCCAGCAGCCCCACCCCTAGCTCCGAGCAGTACTTC. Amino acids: CASSPTPSSEQYF.

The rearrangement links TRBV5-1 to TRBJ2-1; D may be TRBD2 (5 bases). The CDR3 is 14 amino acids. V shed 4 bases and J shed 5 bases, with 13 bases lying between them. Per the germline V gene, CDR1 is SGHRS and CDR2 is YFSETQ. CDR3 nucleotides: TGCGCCAGCAGCACCGGACGGACTGACAATGAGCAGTTCTTC. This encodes CASSTGRTDNEQFF.

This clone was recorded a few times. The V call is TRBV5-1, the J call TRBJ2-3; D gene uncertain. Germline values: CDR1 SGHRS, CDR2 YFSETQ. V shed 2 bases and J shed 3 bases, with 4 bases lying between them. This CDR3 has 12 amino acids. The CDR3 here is CASSFSTDTQYF. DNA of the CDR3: TGCGCCAGCAGCTTTAGTACAGATACGCAGTATTTT.

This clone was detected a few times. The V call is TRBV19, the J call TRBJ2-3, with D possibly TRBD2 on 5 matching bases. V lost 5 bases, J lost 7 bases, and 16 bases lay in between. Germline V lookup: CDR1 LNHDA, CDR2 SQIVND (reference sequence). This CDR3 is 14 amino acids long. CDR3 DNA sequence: TGTGCCAGTAGTCACGGGGAGCCCCGAAATACGCAGTATTTT. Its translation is CASSHGEPRNTQYF.

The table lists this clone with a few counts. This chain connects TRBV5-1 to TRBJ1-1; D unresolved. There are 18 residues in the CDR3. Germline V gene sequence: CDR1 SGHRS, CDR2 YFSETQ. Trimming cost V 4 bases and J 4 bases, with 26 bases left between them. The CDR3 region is CASSTRESGGLSPTEAFF. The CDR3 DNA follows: TGCGCCAGCAGCACCCGGGAGTCAGGCGGCCTTTCACCCACTGAAGCTTTCTTT. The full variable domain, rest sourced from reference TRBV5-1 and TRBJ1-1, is KAGVTQTPRYLIKTRGQQVTLSCSPISGHRSVSWYQQTPGQGLQFLFEYFSETQRNKGNFPGRFSGRQFSNSRSEMNVSTLELGDSALYLCASSTRESGGLSPTEAFFGQGTRLTVV.

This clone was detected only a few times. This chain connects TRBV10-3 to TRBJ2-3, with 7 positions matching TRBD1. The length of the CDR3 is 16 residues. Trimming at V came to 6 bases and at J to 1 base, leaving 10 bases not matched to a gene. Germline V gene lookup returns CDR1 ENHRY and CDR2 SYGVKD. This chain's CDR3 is CAISASRGPGTDTQYF. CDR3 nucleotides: TGTGCCATCAGCGCCTCGAGGGGGCCCGGCACAGATACGCAGTATTTT.

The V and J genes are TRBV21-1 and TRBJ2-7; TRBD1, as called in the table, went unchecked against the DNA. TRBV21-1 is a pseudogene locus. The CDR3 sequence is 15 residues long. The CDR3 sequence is CASSIRGLGVYEQYF. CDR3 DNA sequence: TGTGCCAGCAGCATCAGGGGATTAGGGGTCTACGAGCAGTACTTC.

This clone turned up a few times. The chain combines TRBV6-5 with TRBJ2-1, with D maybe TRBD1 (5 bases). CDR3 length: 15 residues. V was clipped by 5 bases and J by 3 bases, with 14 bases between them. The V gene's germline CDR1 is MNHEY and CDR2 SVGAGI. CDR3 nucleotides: TGTGCCAGCAGTAGGGGCACAGGCCGCTACAATGAGCAGTTCTTC. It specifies CASSRGTGRYNEQFF.

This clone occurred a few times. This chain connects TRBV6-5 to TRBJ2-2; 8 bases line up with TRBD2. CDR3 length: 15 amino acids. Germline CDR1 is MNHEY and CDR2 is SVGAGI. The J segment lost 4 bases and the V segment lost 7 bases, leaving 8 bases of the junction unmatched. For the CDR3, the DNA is TGTGCCAGCACCAACGGGAGGGCGGGCACCGGGGAGCTGTTTTTT. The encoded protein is CASTNGRAGTGELFF.

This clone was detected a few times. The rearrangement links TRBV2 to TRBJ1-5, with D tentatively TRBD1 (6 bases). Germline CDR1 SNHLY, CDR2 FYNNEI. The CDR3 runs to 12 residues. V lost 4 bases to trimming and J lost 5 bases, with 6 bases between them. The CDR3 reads CASSGQDQPQHF. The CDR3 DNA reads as TGTGCCAGCAGTGGACAGGATCAGCCCCAGCATTTT.